Below are 20 T cell receptor beta chains sequenced from a single sample in a study of response to subunit inactivated influenza vaccine. From the RT-PCR reads, TCRdb called clonotypes with MiXCR, one entry per CDR3 protein. The top ten hold 2.8% of the sample, which has about 540,000 distinct CDR3 sequences, 20% to 25% seen once. Separately, the same data were catalogued under a study of T cells expressing NK-cell markers. That work adds: The TCR beta cDNA came from 5'RACE template switching with UMIs.

Sequenced here: CD4+ T cells sorted from PBMCs, sampled about 12 days after vaccination. The source is a man over 45 who received an inactivated influenza vaccine.

This clonotype was counted a few times. The genes are TRBV7-2 and TRBJ1-5; unclear D gene. This CDR3 region has 15 residues. CDR1 SGHTA and CDR2 FQGNSA come from the germline V gene. V lost 5 bases, J lost 0 bases, and 11 bases lay in between. The CDR3 here is CASSQRLGSNQPQHF. CDR3 in DNA: TGTGCCAGCAGCCAAAGGTTGGGTAGCAATCAGCCCCAGCATTTT. Filled out from reference TRBV7-2 and TRBJ1-5, the complete variable domain reads GAGVSQSPSNKVTEKGKDVELRCDPISGHTALYWYRQSLGQGLEFLIYFQGNSAPDKSGLPSDRFSAERTGGSVSTLTIQRTQQEDSAVYLCASSQRLGSNQPQHFGDGTRLSIL.

The chain links TRBV5-1 to TRBJ2-2, with a possible D match to TRBD2 (6 bases). V lost 0 bases, J lost 1 base, and 10 bases lay in between. Germline-derived CDR1 and CDR2 are SGHRS and YFSETQ. The CDR3 loop spans 16 amino acids. The CDR3 DNA reads as TGCGCCAGCAGCTTGGAGGAGGGATTGAACACCGGGGAGCTGTTTTTT. Its protein is CASSLEEGLNTGELFF.

This clonotype turned up a few times. The chain uses TRBV7-9 and TRBJ2-1; D is undetermined. CDR3 length: 15 amino acids. The germline V gene has CDR1 SEHNR and CDR2 FQNEAQ (reference sequence). Trimming pared 1 base from V and 1 base from J, leaving 8 bases between. Written as DNA, the CDR3 is TGTGCCAGCAGCTTAGACCTGACGTCCTACAATGAGCAGTTCTTC. It translates to CASSLDLTSYNEQFF.

The chain has TRBV14 and TRBJ2-7; D call uncertain. The J call is uncertain, as TRBJ2-1 better fits the DNA end. The CDR3 contains 17 residues. CDR1 is SGHDN and CDR2 is FVKESK in the germline V gene. In nucleotides, the CDR3 is TGTGCCAGCAGTCCAAGTCTGAACAGCTTGGCCCACCACGAGCAGTTCTTC. Translation: CASSPSLNSLAHHEQFF.

This clonotype was recorded a few times. The V and J genes are TRBV10-3 and TRBJ2-7; 7 bases match TRBD1. V was pared by 3 bases and J by 2 bases, with 7 bases of the junction left unmatched. Germline V gives CDR1 ENHRY, CDR2 SYGVKD. The CDR3 runs to 15 residues. The CDR3 protein is CAISEQGGKAYEQYF. CDR3 bases: TGTGCCATCAGTGAACAAGGGGGCAAAGCCTACGAGCAGTACTTC.

The DNA for the CDR3 is TGCGCCAGCAGCACATCACCCTCCTACAATGAGCAGTTCTTC. Translation gives CASSTSPSYNEQFF. This rearrangement joins TRBV5-1 to TRBJ2-1; D not resolved. CDR1 and CDR2 (germline): SGHRS, YFSETQ. Trimming took off 4 bases at V and 0 bases at J, with 8 bases between the two ends. The CDR3 totals 14 residues.

The chain carries TRBV18 and TRBJ2-7; D gene unclear. Germline CDR1 KGHSH, CDR2 LQKENI. The germline V and J ends were trimmed by 1 base and 0 bases, with 7 bases remaining between them. This CDR3 is built from 14 residues. The CDR3 protein is CASSPRQDSYEQYF. The CDR3 DNA is TGTGCCAGCTCACCACGGCAGGACTCCTACGAGCAGTACTTC. The whole variable domain, filled in from reference TRBV18 and TRBJ2-7, reads NAGVMQNPRHLVRRRGQEARLRCSPMKGHSHVYWYRQLPEEGLKFMVYLQKENIIDESGMPKERFSAEFPKEGPSILRIQQVVRGDSAAYFCASSPRQDSYEQYFGPGTRLTVT.

The chain has TRBV28 and TRBJ1-4, with a tentative D call TRBD1 (6 bases). Germline V gives CDR1 MDHEN, CDR2 SYDVKM. V lost 5 bases, J lost 16 bases, and 17 bases lay in between. This CDR3 comprises 12 residues. The CDR3 loop reads CASSPSGGGPFF. CDR3 nucleotides: TGTGCCAGCAGTCCCTCGGGGGGGGGGCCGTTTTTT.

This clonotype appeared a few times. An end of the junction differs from the germline gene, which may be a read error. The chain is built from TRBV20-1 and TRBJ2-3, with D possibly TRBD2 on 6 matching bases. This CDR3 has 13 residues. The V gene's germline CDR1 is DFQATT and CDR2 SNEGSKA (reference sequence). The CDR3 coding sequence is TGCAGTGTTAGACTAGGAGTCACAGATACGCAGTATTTT. Translated: CSVRLGVTDTQYF.

In DNA, the CDR3 is TGTGCCAGCAAAAACCGGGGGGATTCACCCCTCCACTTT. This gives the protein CASKNRGDSPLHF. The V gene is TRBV12-3 or TRBV12-4, the J gene TRBJ1-6; D perhaps matches TRBD1 (5 bases). CDR3 length: 13 residues. V lost 7 bases, J lost 8 bases, and 12 bases lay in between.

This clonotype was recorded many times. The gene calls are TRBV7-9 and TRBJ2-5; no reliable D call. CDR3 size: 14 residues. V was trimmed by 2 bases and J by 2 bases, leaving 9 bases between them. CDR1 is SEHNR and CDR2 is FQNEAQ in the germline V gene (reference sequence). CDR3 DNA: TGTGCCAGCAGCTTATCAAGGTTACAAGAGACCCAGTACTTC. It codes for CASSLSRLQETQYF.

The table lists this clonotype with a few counts. The CDR3 is CASSRADQTQYF. The CDR3 DNA is TGTGCCAGCAGCCGGGCAGACCAGACCCAGTACTTC. The gene calls are TRBV3-1 and TRBJ2-5; the D is unclear. There are 12 residues in the CDR3. The V end was cut by 4 bases, the J end by 6 bases, with 9 bases between. Germline V gives CDR1 LGHDT, CDR2 YNNKEL (reference sequence).

The V call is TRBV10-2, the J call TRBJ2-7; 7 bases fit TRBD1. This CDR3 contains 13 residues. CDR1 is WSHSY, CDR2 SAAADI, per germline. V lost 4 bases and J lost 2; bases outside the gene matches: 2. The CDR3 nucleotides are TGCGCCAGCAGTGTGGGACAGCCCTACGAGCAGTACTTC. This translates into CASSVGQPYEQYF.

The chain combines TRBV7-8 with TRBJ1-6; D gene uncertain. Germline-derived CDR1 and CDR2 are SGHVS and FQNEAQ. The V end was cut by 5 bases, the J end by 9 bases, with 17 bases between. CDR3 length: 15 residues. Written as DNA, the CDR3 is TGTGCCAGCAGCGCCGCCGCGGGAGTTAGTTCACCCCTCCACTTT. This sequence encodes CASSAAAGVSSPLHF.

The gene calls are TRBV3-1 and TRBJ2-5; 7 nucleotides match TRBD1. The CDR3 length is 18 residues. The germline V gene has CDR1 LGHDT and CDR2 YNNKEL (reference sequence). V shed 4 bases, J shed 2 bases, and the junction held 16 bases outside the gene matches. CDR3 coding DNA: TGTGCCAGCAGCCGAGGTTTTACAGGGGTGAGCAAACAAGAGACCCAGTACTTC. Translation gives CASSRGFTGVSKQETQYF.

This clonotype was found once. The chain carries TRBV4-1 and TRBJ1-4; 11 bases match TRBD1. The CDR3 consists of 15 residues. The junction had 7 bases not matched to a gene; V was cut back by 5 bases and J by 8 bases. Germline V lookup: CDR1 MGHRA, CDR2 YSYEKL. CDR3 sequence: CASSYRDRGEEKLFF. Written as DNA, the CDR3 is TGCGCCAGCAGCTACCGGGACAGGGGGGAAGAAAAACTGTTTTTT.

The gene calls are TRBV27 and TRBJ1-5, with 8 positions matching TRBD1. The V gene's germline CDR1 is MNHEY and CDR2 SMNVEV (reference sequence). The CDR3 is 15 residues long. J gave up 1 base and V 6 bases, and 5 bases lay outside the gene matches. CDR3: CASRVGQDSNQPQHF. The CDR3 region has the DNA TGTGCCAGCAGAGTGGGACAGGACAGCAATCAGCCCCAGCATTTT.

This chain uses TRBV24-1 with TRBJ2-2, with a possible D match to TRBD2 (5 bases). Between the trimmed V and J ends, which lost 3 bases and 3 bases, there was a span of 10 bases. Germline-derived CDR1 and CDR2 are KGHDR and SFDVKD. The CDR3 is made up of 15 amino acids. In DNA form, the CDR3 reads TGTGCCACCAGTGATGAGGGTTCGTACACCGGGGAGCTGTTTTTT. Amino acids: CATSDEGSYTGELFF.

The chain uses TRBV20-1 and TRBJ2-7; D is ambiguous. V gave up 6 bases and J gave up 5 bases, with 8 bases separating them. The CDR3 is 10 residues long. Germline assignment: CDR1 DFQATT and CDR2 SNEGSKA (reference sequence). CDR3 bases: TGCAGTGCCTCTAAGGACGAGCAGTACTTC. As protein: CSASKDEQYF.

This clonotype was counted between two and nine times. The chain is built from TRBV20-1 and TRBJ2-7; 13 bases align to TRBD2. The J segment lost 4 bases and the V segment lost 6 bases, leaving 6 bases of the junction unmatched. Looked up from germline, CDR1 is DFQATT and CDR2 is SNEGSKA (reference sequence). This CDR3 has 14 residues. CDR3 sequence: CSAQTLAGGYEQYF. The CDR3 nucleotides are TGCAGTGCCCAGACACTAGCGGGGGGGTACGAGCAGTACTTC.